This T cell receptor beta chain comes out of a study of CD8+ T cells in alopecia areata (dated 2018 in TCRdb). Broadly, across the study: Treated patients were enrolled in an open-label pilot trial of oral tofacitinib, 5 to 10 mg twice daily, for moderate-to-severe alopecia areata. Tofacitinib was administered for 6 to 18 months, and 6 months of follow-up off drug were then conducted to assess delayed response and recurrence. The study used high-throughput TCRbeta sequencing to examine T cell clonal expansion in alopecia areata, in both the C3H/HeJ mouse model and human patients. Scalp tissue and sorted CD4+ and CD8+ peripheral blood T cells from patchy and totalis/universalis alopecia areata patients and from healthy controls were covered by human TCRbeta sequencing. Biopsies were taken from tofacitinib-treated patients at baseline and at 4 and 24 weeks of treatment, and a later scalp biopsy was taken in several of the tofacitinib-treated patients. Clonality in the scalp was compared among normal scalp (n=4), patchy alopecia areata scalp (n=8), and alopecia totalis/universalis scalp (n=8). RNA was obtained with the PAXgene miRNA kit for fixed scalp, the miRNeasy kit for PBMCs, and the RNeasy kit for mouse skin. TCRbeta CDR3 regions were amplified by immunoSEQ multiplex PCR with 35 Vbeta forward and 13 Jbeta reverse primers.

Library generation was performed with the immunoSEQ multiplex PCR assay. RNA was extracted from all samples and reverse transcribed into cDNA, which served as template for TCR sequencing. SuperScript III was used to make first-strand cDNA, primed with a 2:1 mix of oligo-dT and random hexamers. A synthetic immune receptor repertoire was used to gauge amplification bias, and whatever bias remained was removed computationally. In the paper's pipeline: After raw reads were preprocessed to remove errors, the CDR3 was defined following IMGT conventions as running from the conserved cysteine to phenylalanine. To get clonality, Shannon entropy was normalized by log2 of the number of productive unique TCRs and the result was subtracted from 1. Whether each scalp clone was CD4 or CD8 was inferred by checking scalp TCRbeta sequences against the CD4 and CD8 repertoires from sorted blood. Not all clones reach the TCRdb copy of this immuneACCESS table, which keeps in-frame sequences only. Checked studies attribute under half of the gap to unresolved V genes and leave the rest unexplained. The V and J calls and clone size were taken over from that table, and D and trimming were inferred from the DNA. Recorded for this sample are more than 90,000 clones; roughly two fifths of them occurred a single time. The top ten clonotypes cover 3% to 3.5% of the sample.

The CDR3 measures 8 amino acids from cysteine to phenylalanine. Just the 24-base CDR3 DNA is kept, in frame starting at base 1. Taken from the germline V gene, the CDR1 and CDR2 loops are SQVTM and ANQGSEA. V is pared back by 5 bases and J by 5 bases, with 0 bases lying between the germline termini. Lesional scalp punch biopsies and peripheral blood were obtained from alopecia areata patients. PBMCs were isolated by density centrifugation and stained for CD3, CD4 and CD8, and CD4+ and CD8+ T cells were sorted on a FACSAria. This clone has only a few counts. Which antigen it targets is not known. No per-base quality is available; no much larger clone lies one base away. The full study reports these points: Resident alphabeta T cells in normal human skin are also sequenced, complicating scalp TCR repertoire analysis, unlike mouse skin dominated by gammadelta T cells. TCR sequences shared between patients were less clear than in mice, possibly partly because of HLA diversity in the patient population. Higher clonality and more expanded CD8+ clones were observed in lesional scalp than in normal scalp, particularly in alopecia totalis/universalis, a finding suggestive of antigenic drive.

The sequenced sample was CD4+ T cells sorted from blood. The sequence was obtained from a human donor with alopecia areata. In this chain, TRBV29-1 is recombined with TRBJ1-2, with the D gene too uncertain to name. This receptor carries the CDR3 CSVYGYTF. The DNA reads as follows: TGCAGCGTTTATGGCTACACCTTC.